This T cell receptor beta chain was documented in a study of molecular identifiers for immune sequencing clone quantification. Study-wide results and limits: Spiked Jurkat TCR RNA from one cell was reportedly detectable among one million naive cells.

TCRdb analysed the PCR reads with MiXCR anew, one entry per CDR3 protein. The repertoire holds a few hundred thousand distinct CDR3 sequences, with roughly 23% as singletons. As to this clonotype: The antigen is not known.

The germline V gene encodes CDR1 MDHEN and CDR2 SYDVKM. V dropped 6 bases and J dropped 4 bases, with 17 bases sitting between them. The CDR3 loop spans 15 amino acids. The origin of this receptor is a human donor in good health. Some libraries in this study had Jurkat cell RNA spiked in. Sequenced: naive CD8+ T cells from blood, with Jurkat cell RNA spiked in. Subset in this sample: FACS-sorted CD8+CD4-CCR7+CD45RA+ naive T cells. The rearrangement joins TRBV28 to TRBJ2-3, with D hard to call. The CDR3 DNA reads TGTGCCAGCAGGAAGGACGGCTCAAGCGCAGATACGCAGTATTTT. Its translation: CASRKDGSSADTQYF. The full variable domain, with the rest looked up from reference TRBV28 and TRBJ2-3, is DVKVTQSSRYLVKRTGEKVFLECVQDMDHENMFWYRQDPGLGLRLIYFSYDVKMKEKGDIPEGYSVSREKKERFSLILESASTNQTSMYLCASRKDGSSADTQYFGPGTRLTVL.